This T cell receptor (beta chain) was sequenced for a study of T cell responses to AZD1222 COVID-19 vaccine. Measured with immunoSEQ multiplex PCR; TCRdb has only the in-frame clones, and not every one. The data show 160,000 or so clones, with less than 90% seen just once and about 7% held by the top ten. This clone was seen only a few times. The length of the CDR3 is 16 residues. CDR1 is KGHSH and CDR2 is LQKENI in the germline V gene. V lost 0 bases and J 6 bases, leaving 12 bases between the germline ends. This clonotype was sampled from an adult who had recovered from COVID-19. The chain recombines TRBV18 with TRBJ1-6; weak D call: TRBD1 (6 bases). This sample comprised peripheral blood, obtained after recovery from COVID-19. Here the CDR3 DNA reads TGTGCCAGCTCACCACCGGCCACAGGGCCTAATTCACCCCTCCACTTT. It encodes CASSPPATGPNSPLHF.